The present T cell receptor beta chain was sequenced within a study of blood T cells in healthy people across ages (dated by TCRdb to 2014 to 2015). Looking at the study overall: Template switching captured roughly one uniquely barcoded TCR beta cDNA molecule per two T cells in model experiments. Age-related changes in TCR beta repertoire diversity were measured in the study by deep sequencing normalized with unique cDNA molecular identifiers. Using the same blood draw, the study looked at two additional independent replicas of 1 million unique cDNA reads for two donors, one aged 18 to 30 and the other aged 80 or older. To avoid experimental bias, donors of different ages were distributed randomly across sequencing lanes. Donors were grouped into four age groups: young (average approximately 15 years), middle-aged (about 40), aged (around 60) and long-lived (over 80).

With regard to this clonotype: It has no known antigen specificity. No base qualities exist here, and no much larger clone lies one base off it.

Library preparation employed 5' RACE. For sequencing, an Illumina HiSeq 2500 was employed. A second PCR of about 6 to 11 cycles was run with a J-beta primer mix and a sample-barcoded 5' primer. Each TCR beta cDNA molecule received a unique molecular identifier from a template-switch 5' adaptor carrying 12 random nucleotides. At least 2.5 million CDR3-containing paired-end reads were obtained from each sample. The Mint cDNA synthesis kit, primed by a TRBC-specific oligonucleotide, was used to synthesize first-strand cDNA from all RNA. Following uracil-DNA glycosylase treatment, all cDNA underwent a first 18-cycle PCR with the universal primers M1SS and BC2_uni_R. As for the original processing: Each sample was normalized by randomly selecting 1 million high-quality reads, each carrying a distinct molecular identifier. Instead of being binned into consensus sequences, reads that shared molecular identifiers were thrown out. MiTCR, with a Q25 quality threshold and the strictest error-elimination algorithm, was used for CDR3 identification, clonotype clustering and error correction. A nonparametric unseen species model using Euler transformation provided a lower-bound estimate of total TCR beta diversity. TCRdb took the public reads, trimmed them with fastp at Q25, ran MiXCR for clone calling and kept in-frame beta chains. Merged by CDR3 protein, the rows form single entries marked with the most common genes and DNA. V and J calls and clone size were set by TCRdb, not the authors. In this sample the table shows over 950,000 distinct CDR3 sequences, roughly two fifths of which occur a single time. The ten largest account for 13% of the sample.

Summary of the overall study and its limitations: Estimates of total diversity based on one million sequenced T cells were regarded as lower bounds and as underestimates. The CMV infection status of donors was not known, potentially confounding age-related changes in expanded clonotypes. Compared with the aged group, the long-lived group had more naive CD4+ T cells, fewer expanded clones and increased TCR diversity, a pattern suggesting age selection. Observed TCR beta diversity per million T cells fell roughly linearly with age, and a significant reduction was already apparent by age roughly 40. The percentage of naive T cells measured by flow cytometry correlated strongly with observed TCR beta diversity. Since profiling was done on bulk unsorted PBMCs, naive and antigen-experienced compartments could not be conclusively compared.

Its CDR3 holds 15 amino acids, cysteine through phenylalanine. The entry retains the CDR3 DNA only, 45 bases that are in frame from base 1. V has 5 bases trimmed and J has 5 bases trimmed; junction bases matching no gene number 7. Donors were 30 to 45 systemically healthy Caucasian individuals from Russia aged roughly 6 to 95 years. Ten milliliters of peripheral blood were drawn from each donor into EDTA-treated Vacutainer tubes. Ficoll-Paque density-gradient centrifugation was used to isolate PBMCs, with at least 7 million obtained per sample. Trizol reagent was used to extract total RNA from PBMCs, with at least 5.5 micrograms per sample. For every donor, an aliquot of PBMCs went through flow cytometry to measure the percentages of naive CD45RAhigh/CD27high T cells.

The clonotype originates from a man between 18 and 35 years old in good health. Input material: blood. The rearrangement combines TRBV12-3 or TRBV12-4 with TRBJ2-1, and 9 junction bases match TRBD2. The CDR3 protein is CASSRRGGLDNEQFF. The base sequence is TGTGCCAGCAGTCGGCGGGGGGGCCTCGACAATGAGCAGTTCTTC.